The 13 T cell receptor beta chains reported below all come from one sample, sequenced in a study of blood T cells in healthy people across ages. Through a sample-barcoded 5' primer and a J-beta primer mix, a second PCR was run for about 7 to 12 cycles. TCRdb used MiXCR to reprocess the 5' RACE reads, holding one entry per CDR3 protein. The data contain about 780,000 distinct CDR3 sequences, about 45% of them singletons. Sequencing was carried out using blood. The receptors stem from a man at least 80 years old in good health.

The chain combines TRBV20-1 with TRBJ2-3, with D tentatively TRBD2 (5 bases). With 6 bases removed from V and 2 bases from J, the gap between germline ends came to 12 bases. This CDR3 region has 13 residues. Germline V CDR1 and CDR2: DFQATT, SNEGSKA (reference sequence). CDR3 region: CSAPSSTTDTQYF. The CDR3 DNA reads as TGCAGTGCCCCCTCTAGCACCACAGATACGCAGTATTTT.

V usage is TRBV29-1 and J usage is TRBJ2-3; 7 nucleotides match TRBD1. The CDR3 is 13 amino acids. The germline gives CDR1 SQVTM, CDR2 ANQGSEA. CDR3 coding DNA: TGCAGTGCCGGGACAGCTTTCACAGATACGCAGTATTTT. It yields the protein CSAGTAFTDTQYF.

The chain uses TRBV28 and TRBJ2-7, with 12 bases that match TRBD1. This CDR3 spans 16 amino acids. Germline CDR1 reads MDHEN; CDR2 reads SYDVKM. The junction had 8 bases not matched to a gene; V was cut back by 5 bases and J by 3 bases. CDR3 residues: CASSTTGTGGRYEQYF. The DNA of the CDR3 is TGTGCCAGCAGTACGACCGGGACAGGGGGCCGCTACGAGCAGTACTTC.

This clonotype was seen once. The germline gene is not matched at one end of the junction; a read error may be the cause. The V call is TRBV7-9, the J call TRBJ1-1; 10 nucleotides line up with TRBD1. Germline values: CDR1 SEHNR, CDR2 FQNEAQ (reference sequence). The CDR3 consists of 15 residues. The CDR3 coding sequence is TGTGCCAGCAGCCCGATGGGACAGGGGATGACTGAAGTTTTCTTT. Protein sequence: CASSPMGQGMTEVFF.

In its sample, this clonotype was seen many times. This rearrangement joins TRBV13 to TRBJ2-1, with D tentatively TRBD1 (7 bases). Gene TRBJ2-7 matches the end of the DNA better, so the J call may be wrong. CDR3 length equals 15 residues. Per germline, CDR1 PRHDT and CDR2 FYEKMQ (reference sequence). The CDR3, as DNA: TGTGCCAGCAGCTTAGGACAGGGGACTTACAATGAGCAGTACTTC. It yields the protein CASSLGQGTYNEQYF.

The chain links TRBV4-3 to TRBJ2-7; D remains unclear. In germline, CDR1 is LGHNA, CDR2 YSLEER. Between the trimmed V and J ends, which lost 0 bases and 2 bases, there was a span of 11 bases. CDR3 length: 15 residues. CDR3 in amino acids: CASSQDHYYPYEQYF. CDR3 coding DNA: TGCGCCAGCAGCCAAGATCATTACTACCCCTACGAGCAGTACTTC.

Points on this clonotype: One end of the junction does not line up with germline, which may come from a read error. J is TRBJ2-5 and V is TRBV5-1; weak D call: TRBD2 (6 bases). This CDR3 is 16 amino acids long. Germline V lookup: CDR1 SGHRS, CDR2 YFSETQ. CDR3 loop: CASSLAPAEVRETQSF. The CDR3 DNA reads as TGCGCCAGCAGCTTGGCCCCAGCCGAGGTTCGGGAGACCCAGTCCTTC.

The chain is built from TRBV20-1 and TRBJ2-5, with D perhaps matching TRBD2 (5 bases). The DNA end is more similar to TRBJ2-7, so the J call may be wrong. CDR3 length: 13 amino acids. The germline CDR1 and CDR2 sequences are DFQATT and SNEGSKA (reference sequence). The CDR3 DNA follows: TGCAGTGCTAGACCCGGCGTGGGGAGCGAGCAGTACTTC. The encoded protein is CSARPGVGSEQYF.

The chain employs TRBV3-1 and TRBJ2-3; no reliable D call. This CDR3 has 16 residues. The V and J ends lost 4 bases and 2 bases respectively, with 16 bases between them. CDR1 LGHDT and CDR2 YNNKEL come from the germline V gene (reference sequence). CDR3 protein: CASSPFIGQTTDTQYF. The CDR3 DNA follows: TGTGCCAGCAGCCCGTTTATTGGGCAGACCACAGATACGCAGTATTTT.

The chain employs TRBV20-1 and TRBJ2-1, with TRBD2 matching over 8 bases. V shed 6 bases and J 6 bases; nucleotides not matched to a gene: 4. Per germline, CDR1 DFQATT and CDR2 SNEGSKA (reference sequence). The CDR3 is made up of 12 amino acids. The CDR3: CSAIGTSNEQFF. In nucleotides, the CDR3 is TGCAGTGCCATCGGGACTAGCAATGAGCAGTTCTTC.

This clonotype occurred a few times. V is TRBV29-1 and J is TRBJ2-5, with D perhaps matching TRBD2 (7 bases). CDR3 length equals 13 residues. Looked up from germline, CDR1 is SQVTM and CDR2 is ANQGSEA. V shed 4 bases and J shed 5 bases, with 14 bases lying between them. As DNA, the CDR3 is TGCAGCGTTGCCGCCGGGGGGCTGGAGACCCAGTACTTC. Its protein product is CSVAAGGLETQYF.

This clonotype was found a few times. The chain has TRBV5-1 and TRBJ2-1; D is perhaps TRBD1 (7 bases). The CDR3 is 15 amino acids. V was cut by 4 bases and J by 7 bases, with 18 bases left in between. The germline CDR1 and CDR2 sequences are SGHRS and YFSETQ. The CDR3 here is CASSPGETGMNEQFF. CDR3 sequence (DNA): TGCGCCAGCAGCCCGGGAGAGACAGGGATGAATGAGCAGTTCTTC.

This clonotype was recorded a few times. The chain employs TRBV20-1 and TRBJ2-1, with 9 bases lining up with TRBD2. This CDR3 comprises 15 residues. Per germline, CDR1 DFQATT and CDR2 SNEGSKA (reference sequence). After removal of 4 bases from V and 8 bases from J, the junction contained 12 bases not matched to a gene. This CDR3 reads CSAISPSGTFDEQFF. The CDR3 DNA follows: TGCAGTGCTATAAGTCCTAGCGGGACCTTCGATGAGCAGTTCTTC.